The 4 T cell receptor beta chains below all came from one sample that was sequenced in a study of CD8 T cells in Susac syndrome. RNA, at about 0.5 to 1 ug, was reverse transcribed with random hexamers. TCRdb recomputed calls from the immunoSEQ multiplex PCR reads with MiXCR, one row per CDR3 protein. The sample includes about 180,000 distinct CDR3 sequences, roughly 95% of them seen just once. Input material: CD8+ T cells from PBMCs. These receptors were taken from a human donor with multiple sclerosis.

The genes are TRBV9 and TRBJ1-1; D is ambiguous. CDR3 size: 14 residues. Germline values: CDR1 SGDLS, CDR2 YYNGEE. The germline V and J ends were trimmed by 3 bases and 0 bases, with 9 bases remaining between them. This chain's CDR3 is CASSAFGVNTEAFF. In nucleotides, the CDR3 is TGTGCCAGCAGCGCCTTTGGGGTGAACACTGAAGCTTTCTTT. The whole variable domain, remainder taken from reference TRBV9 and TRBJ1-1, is DSGVTQTPKHLITATGQRVTLRCSPRSGDLSVYWYQQSLDQGLQFLIQYYNGEERAKGNILERFSAQQFPDLHSELNLSSLELGDSALYFCASSAFGVNTEAFFGQGTRLTVV.

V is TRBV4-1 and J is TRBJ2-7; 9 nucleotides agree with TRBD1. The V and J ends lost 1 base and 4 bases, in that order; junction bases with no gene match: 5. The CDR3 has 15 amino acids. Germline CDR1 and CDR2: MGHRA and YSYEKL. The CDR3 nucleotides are TGCGCCAGCAGCCAAGGACAGGGGGGCTTTTACGAGCAGTACTTC. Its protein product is CASSQGQGGFYEQYF.

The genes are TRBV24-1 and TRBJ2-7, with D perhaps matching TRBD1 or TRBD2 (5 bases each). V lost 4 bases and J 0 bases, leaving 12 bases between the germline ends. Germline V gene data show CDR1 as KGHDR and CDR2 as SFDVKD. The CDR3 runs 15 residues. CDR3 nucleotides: TGTGCCACCAGTGAATCCGGGACCATCTCCTACGAGCAGTACTTC. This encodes CATSESGTISYEQYF.

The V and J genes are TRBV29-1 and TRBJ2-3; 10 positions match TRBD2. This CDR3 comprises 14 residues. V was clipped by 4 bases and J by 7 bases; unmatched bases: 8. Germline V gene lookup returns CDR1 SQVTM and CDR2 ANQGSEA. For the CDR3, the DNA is TGCAGCGTTGTTCAAAGCGGGAGGGGTTATACGCAGTATTTT. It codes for CSVVQSGRGYTQYF.